The 18 T cell receptor beta chains presented below share a single source sample, sequenced in a study of OX40 agonist ivuxolimab in advanced cancers. Profiling relied on immunoSEQ multiplex PCR, and the TCRdb table lists in-frame clones only, not all of them. The repertoire holds about 63,000 clones, with around 88% as singletons. Specimen: CD4+ or CD8+ T cells sorted from blood, collected in a trial of the OX40 agonist ivuxolimab. The receptors shown here come from an adult with an advanced solid tumor such as melanoma, head and neck, liver or kidney cancer.

This sequence joins TRBV6-1 and TRBJ2-5; 9 positions match TRBD2. The CDR3 length is 14 residues. The V gene's germline CDR1 is MNHNS and CDR2 SASEGT. J was trimmed by 4 bases and V by 3 bases; bases with no gene match: 3. CDR3: CASSEREGGETQYF. CDR3 DNA sequence: TGTGCCAGCAGTGAGCGGGAGGGGGGAGAGACCCAGTACTTC.

Comment on this clone: This same CDR3 is encoded by further DNA sequences in the sample. The chain employs TRBV5-1 and TRBJ1-1; D is perhaps TRBD1 (6 bases). The germline V gene has CDR1 SGHRS and CDR2 YFSETQ. Between the trimmed V and J ends, which lost 6 bases and 8 bases, there was a span of 17 bases. This CDR3 comprises 13 residues. This chain's CDR3 is CASIGTGLGEAFF. The CDR3 nucleotides read TGCGCCAGCATCGGAACAGGGTTAGGGGAAGCTTTCTTT.

The chain carries TRBV7-6 and TRBJ2-5; no clear D gene. The germline V gene has CDR1 SGHVS and CDR2 FNYEAQ. V lost 1 base and J lost 1, with 4 bases in between. The CDR3 runs 13 residues. This CDR3 reads CASSLVTQETQYF. The CDR3 region has the DNA TGTGCCAGCAGCTTAGTTACCCAAGAGACCCAGTACTTC.

This clone was seen more than once but under ten times. V usage is TRBV9 and J usage is TRBJ2-7, with D possibly matching TRBD2 (5 bases). Germline lookup yields CDR1 SGDLS and CDR2 YYNGEE. This CDR3 has 14 amino acids. Trimming stripped 5 bases from V and 2 bases from J, with 14 bases between. The CDR3 bases are TGTGCCAGCAGTCCCAGAGGGATAACCTACGAGCAGTACTTC. Translation: CASSPRGITYEQYF.

This clone has more than one count but fewer than ten. The chain is built from TRBV5-6 and TRBJ2-7, with a possible D match to TRBD2 (5 bases). In germline, CDR1 is SGHDT, CDR2 YYEEEE. Between the trimmed V and J ends, which lost 0 bases and 5 bases, there was a span of 9 bases. This CDR3 region has 13 residues. The CDR3 loop reads CASSLGIGNEQYF. CDR3 nucleotides: TGTGCCAGCAGCTTGGGTATCGGGAACGAGCAGTACTTC.

This clone was observed once. The rearrangement links TRBV7-3 to TRBJ2-3; TRBD2 matches at 7 bases. The germline gives CDR1 SGHTA, CDR2 FQGTGA. V trimming: 5 bases; J trimming: 0 bases; junction bases outside the gene matches: 5. CDR3 length: 15 amino acids. In nucleotides, the CDR3 is TGTGCCAGCAGCCTCGGGAGGTTTAGCACAGATACGCAGTATTTT. This gives the protein CASSLGRFSTDTQYF.

The rearrangement joins TRBV11-2 to TRBJ1-1, with D unclear. This CDR3 is built from 16 residues. V lost 0 bases and J 5 bases, leaving 16 bases between the germline ends. Looked up from germline, CDR1 is SGHAT and CDR2 is FQNNGV. Written as DNA, the CDR3 is TGTGCCAGCAGCTTAGATCTGGTAGGACCTAGGACTGAAGCTTTCTTT. Residues: CASSLDLVGPRTEAFF. The complete variable domain, with remaining parts taken from reference TRBV11-2 and TRBJ1-1, reads EAGVAQSPRYKIIEKRQSVAFWCNPISGHATLYWYQQILGQGPKLLIQFQNNGVVDDSQLPKDRFSAERLKGVDSTLKIQPAKLEDSAVYLCASSLDLVGPRTEAFFGQGTRLTVV.

The chain uses TRBV6-1 and TRBJ2-5; D unclear. The CDR3 runs 14 residues. The ends were cut back, 4 bases at V and 3 bases at J, with 12 bases in the middle. The germline CDR1 and CDR2 sequences are MNHNS and SASEGT. The CDR3 loop is CASSAAQIKETQYF. The CDR3 DNA reads as TGTGCCAGCAGTGCTGCACAGATTAAAGAGACCCAGTACTTC.

The rearrangement joins TRBV2 to TRBJ2-7, with D maybe TRBD2 (5 bases). From germline, CDR1 is SNHLY and CDR2 FYNNEI. Deletions cut 6 bases from V and 7 bases from J, with 13 bases between. This CDR3 contains 12 residues. The CDR3 protein is CASRVDFPEQYF. The CDR3 DNA follows: TGTGCCAGCAGAGTGGACTTTCCGGAGCAGTACTTC.

The chain employs TRBV6-1 and TRBJ2-3; weak D call: TRBD2 (5 bases). Trimming left V 3 bases short and J 5 bases short, with 9 bases between. The length of the CDR3 is 13 residues. Germline values: CDR1 MNHNS, CDR2 SASEGT. This CDR3 is CASSDMRVDTQYF. As DNA, the CDR3 is TGTGCCAGCAGTGATATGAGGGTAGATACGCAGTATTTT.

V and J are TRBV10-3 and TRBJ2-3; 11 bases agree with TRBD2. The junction had 3 bases not matched to a gene; V was cut back by 5 bases and J by 2 bases. CDR1 is ENHRY, CDR2 SYGVKD, per germline. The CDR3 spans 15 residues. The CDR3 nucleotides are TGTGCCATCAGTCAGACTAGCGGGAACACAGATACGCAGTATTTT. Encoded protein: CAISQTSGNTDTQYF.

The genes are TRBV28 and TRBJ1-5; D is ambiguous. From germline, CDR1 is MDHEN and CDR2 SYDVKM. V shed 8 bases and J shed 3 bases, with 17 bases lying between them. The CDR3 totals 15 residues. For the CDR3, the DNA is TGTGCCAGCCGTTCTGACCGGAGGACCAATCAGCCCCAGCATTTT. This encodes CASRSDRRTNQPQHF.

The rearrangement links TRBV27 to TRBJ2-2; a weak D match, TRBD1 (6 bases). Deletions cut 6 bases from V and 3 bases from J, with 14 bases between. The CDR3 runs to 15 residues. CDR1 MNHEY and CDR2 SMNVEV come from the germline V gene (reference sequence). CDR3 nucleotides: TGTGCCAGCAGGAAAGGGCAGGGGTACACCGGGGAGCTGTTTTTT. It translates to CASRKGQGYTGELFF.

This clone appeared a few times. This chain joins TRBV28 and TRBJ1-1, with 7 bases aligning to TRBD1. With V trimmed by 6 bases and J by 0 bases, 4 bases remained unmatched. The CDR3 covers 14 residues. Germline V CDR1 and CDR2: MDHEN, SYDVKM. The CDR3 sequence: CASRGGGLNTEAFF. The CDR3 nucleotides read TGTGCCAGCAGGGGAGGGGGCCTGAACACTGAAGCTTTCTTT.

V usage is TRBV21-1 and J usage is TRBJ2-2; the table names TRBD2, a call not compared with the DNA. TRBV21-1 is noted as a pseudogene. This CDR3 is built from 16 residues. The CDR3: CASSPLAGGYPGELFF. DNA of the CDR3: TGTGCCAGCAGCCCACTAGCGGGAGGGTATCCCGGGGAGCTGTTTTTT.

The rearrangement uses TRBV28 and TRBJ2-1, with 8 bases matching TRBD2. V lost 6 bases, J lost 9 bases, and 19 bases stayed unmatched. Per germline, CDR1 MDHEN and CDR2 SYDVKM. There are 17 residues in the CDR3. The CDR3 DNA reads TGTGCCAGCAGCCTATTTTCGGATACGGGAGGGTCCGGTGAGCAGTTCTTC. It codes for CASSLFSDTGGSGEQFF. Using reference TRBV28 and TRBJ2-1 for the parts outside the CDR3, the full variable domain is DVKVTQSSRYLVKRTGEKVFLECVQDMDHENMFWYRQDPGLGLRLIYFSYDVKMKEKGDIPEGYSVSREKKERFSLILESASTNQTSMYLCASSLFSDTGGSGEQFFGPGTRLTVL.

The gene calls are TRBV6-1 and TRBJ1-6; D perhaps matches TRBD1 (5 bases). Germline V CDR1 and CDR2: MNHNS, SASEGT. Trimming stripped 3 bases from V and 14 bases from J, with 11 bases between. The CDR3 totals 12 residues. CDR3 protein: CASSELGGTLHF. CDR3 bases: TGTGCCAGCAGTGAGTTGGGGGGAACCCTCCACTTT.

In nucleotides, the CDR3 is TGTGCCATCAGAGGAAACTTCGGGGCGGAGCAGTTCTTC. Amino acid sequence: CAIRGNFGAEQFF. This chain joins TRBV10-3 and TRBJ2-1; D assignment may be TRBD1 or TRBD2 (5 bases each). The CDR3 sequence is 13 residues long. The germline V gene has CDR1 ENHRY and CDR2 SYGVKD. Trimming shortened V by 6 bases and J by 10 bases, and 16 bases separated the two germline ends.